These T cell receptor beta chains were read from a single sample in a study of OX40 agonist ivuxolimab in advanced cancers. Method: immunoSEQ multiplex PCR; TCRdb's copy keeps in-frame clones and lacks some. The data show 37,000 or so clones, 70% to 90% seen once. Material: CD4+ or CD8+ T cells sorted from blood, obtained in a trial of the OX40 agonist ivuxolimab. These receptors all come from an adult with an advanced solid tumor such as melanoma, head and neck, liver or kidney cancer. The CDR3 runs from the conserved cysteine through the conserved F or W. The order of the fields is J gene, V gene, clone size, D gene, CDR3 protein, CDR3 DNA. D genes are given only for firm matches. Only part of the rows carry a size: once, few, many, or a class if the clone is expanded.

>TRBJ2-1|TRBV7-4|NA|TRBD2
CASSFRARGGLAGAYNEQFF
TGTGCCAGCAGCTTCAGGGCCAGAGGGGGACTAGCGGGAGCTTACAATGAGCAGTTCTTC
>TRBJ1-5|TRBV15|once|TRBD1
CATRNGQGDQPQHF
TGTGCCACCAGAAATGGACAGGGGGATCAGCCCCAGCATTTT
>TRBJ1-2|TRBV2|few|TRBD1
CATETGNGYGYTF
TGTGCCACCGAGACAGGGAACGGCTATGGCTACACCTTC
>TRBJ1-4|TRBV6-5|NA|NA
CASSPEDGINEKLFF
TGTGCCAGCAGCCCCGAGGACGGAATAAATGAAAAACTGTTTTTT
>TRBJ2-7|TRBV9|once|TRBD2
CASSQSGGAHEQYF
TGTGCCAGCAGCCAGAGCGGGGGGGCCCACGAGCAGTACTTC
>TRBJ1-1|TRBV9|NA|TRBD1
CASSSPNSTGDTEAFF
TGTGCCAGCAGCTCACCCAATTCGACAGGGGACACTGAAGCTTTCTTT
>TRBJ2-5|TRBV9|few|TRBD2
CASSPEGISGRMRETQYF
TGTGCCAGCAGCCCGGAGGGGATTAGCGGGAGGATGCGAGAGACCCAGTACTTC
>TRBJ1-6|TRBV4-3|few|NA
CASSQEEESSPLHF
TGCGCCAGCAGCCAAGAGGAAGAAAGCTCACCCCTCCACTTT
>TRBJ1-1|TRBV6-6|NA|TRBD1
CAVQNGDRGPDTEAFF
TGTGCCGTCCAGAACGGGGACAGGGGGCCTGACACTGAAGCTTTCTTT
>TRBJ1-2|TRBV27|NA|NA
CASSSVGTGGNYGYTF
TGTGCCAGCAGTTCCGTGGGGACCGGAGGAAACTATGGCTACACCTTC
>TRBJ1-5|TRBV5-6|NA|TRBD1
CASSLLQGANNQPQHF
TGTGCCAGCAGCTTGTTGCAGGGGGCGAACAATCAGCCCCAGCATTTT
>TRBJ2-3|TRBV9|NA|NA
CASSVGLMGFTDTQYF
TGTGCCAGCAGCGTAGGTTTGATGGGCTTCACAGATACGCAGTATTTT
>TRBJ1-2|TRBV7-2|NA|TRBD1
CASSSTHRGHYGYTF
TGTGCCAGCAGCTCGACCCACAGGGGGCATTATGGCTACACCTTC
>TRBJ2-7|TRBV21-1|NA|NA
CASTYYEQYF
TGTGCCAGCACCTACTACGAGCAGTACTTC
>TRBJ2-1|TRBV27|once|TRBD1
CASSWKQGADEQFF
TGTGCCAGCAGTTGGAAACAGGGGGCTGATGAGCAGTTCTTC
>TRBJ2-7|TRBV5-6|NA|NA
CASSQSSYEQYF
TGTGCCAGCAGCCAGAGCTCCTACGAGCAGTACTTC
>TRBJ1-4|TRBV27|NA|NA
CASSFPGNEKLFF
TGTGCCAGCAGTTTTCCTGGTAATGAAAAACTGTTTTTT
>TRBJ2-7|TRBV7-2|NA|TRBD2
CASSATSGSNYEQYF
TGTGCCAGCAGCGCGACTAGCGGGAGTAACTACGAGCAGTACTTC
>TRBJ1-2|TRBV4-3|NA|TRBD1
CASSQDEGTGDGYTF
TGCGCCAGCAGCCAAGATGAGGGGACAGGAGATGGCTACACCTTC
>TRBJ2-3|TRBV7-9|once|NA
CASSLVGGASDTQYF
TGTGCCAGCAGCCTAGTGGGCGGGGCCTCAGATACGCAGTATTTT
>TRBJ2-2|TRBV4-3|NA|NA
CASSQDPGWRTGELFF
TGCGCCAGCAGCCAAGATCCAGGGTGGAGAACCGGGGAGCTGTTTTTT
>TRBJ1-5|TRBV4-1|NA|NA
CASSHRQDSNQPQHF
TGCGCCAGCAGCCATAGACAGGATAGCAATCAGCCCCAGCATTTT
>TRBJ2-1|TRBV5-6|NA|TRBD2
CASSLRLAGGEEQFF
TGTGCCAGCAGCTTGAGGCTAGCGGGGGGCGAGGAGCAGTTCTTC
>TRBJ2-3|TRBV7-9|NA|NA
CASSLIRTGSTDTQYF
TGTGCCAGCAGCTTAATCCGGACGGGGAGCACAGATACGCAGTATTTT
>TRBJ1-4|TRBV10-3|NA|NA
CAISARTAANEKLFF
TGTGCCATCAGTGCACGAACAGCCGCTAATGAAAAACTGTTTTTT
>TRBJ1-4|TRBV4-1|NA|NA
CASSPSDTTNEKLFF
TGCGCCAGCAGCCCCTCGGATACAACTAATGAAAAACTGTTTTTT
>TRBJ2-1|TRBV5-1|NA|TRBD1
CASSLEGTDEQFF
TGCGCCAGCAGCTTGGAGGGGACAGATGAGCAGTTCTTC
>TRBJ2-5|TRBV5-6|few|NA
CASSGPGGFSKTQYF
TGTGCCAGCAGCGGGCCAGGGGGGTTCTCGAAGACCCAGTACTTC
>TRBJ1-2|TRBV14|few|NA
CASSQDYPGSYGYTF
TGTGCCAGCAGCCAAGATTATCCAGGGTCCTATGGCTACACCTTC
>TRBJ2-6|TRBV13|NA|NA
CASSGSRSGANVLTF
TGTGCCAGCTCGGGTTCCCGATCTGGGGCCAACGTCCTGACTTTC
>TRBJ2-1|TRBV5-3|NA|NA
CARSLEADSAYNEQFF
TGTGCCAGAAGCTTGGAGGCGGACTCTGCCTACAATGAGCAGTTCTTC
>TRBJ2-7|TRBV6-5|once|NA
CASSYFKEDEQYF
TGTGCCAGCAGTTACTTTAAGGAGGACGAGCAGTACTTC
>TRBJ1-4|TRBV9|NA|TRBD1
CASSTSGTGNEKLFF
TGTGCCAGCAGCACCTCCGGGACAGGGAATGAAAAACTGTTTTTT
>TRBJ1-1|TRBV9|NA|NA
CASSVETGGTEAFF
TGTGCCAGCAGCGTTGAGACCGGCGGGACTGAAGCTTTCTTT
>TRBJ1-1|TRBV29-1|NA|TRBD1
CSVGTGRDTEAFF
TGCAGCGTGGGGACAGGGAGGGACACTGAAGCTTTCTTT
>TRBJ2-7|TRBV9|NA|NA
CASSVDWGSAAYEQYF
TGTGCCAGCAGCGTAGATTGGGGGAGCGCTGCGTACGAGCAGTACTTC
>TRBJ1-1|TRBV7-2|NA|NA
CASSSRGNTEAFF
TGTGCCAGCAGCTCTAGGGGGAACACTGAAGCTTTCTTT
>TRBJ2-1|TRBV6-5|NA|NA
CASSLNNEQFF
TGTGCCAGCAGCCTAAACAATGAGCAGTTCTTC
>TRBJ2-1|TRBV28|once|TRBD1
CASSIGTGGSDEQFF
TGTGCCAGCAGCATTGGGACAGGGGGCTCGGATGAGCAGTTCTTC
>TRBJ1-1|TRBV21-1|NA|NA
CATCKGGNTEAFF
TGTGCCACCTGCAAAGGGGGTAACACTGAAGCTTTCTTT
>TRBJ2-2|TRBV7-3|NA|NA
CASSLGGIGGELFF
TGTGCCAGCAGCTTAGGGGGAATTGGCGGGGAGCTGTTTTTT
>TRBJ2-2|TRBV9|once|TRBD2
CASSVATGGGTGELFF
TGTGCCAGCAGCGTAGCTACTGGCGGGGGCACCGGGGAGCTGTTTTTT
>TRBJ1-1|TRBV9|NA|NA
CASSTRGDLATEAFF
TGTGCCAGCAGCACCCGTGGGGACCTGGCCACTGAAGCTTTCTTT
>TRBJ1-2|TRBV13|few|NA
CASSTGRRGYTF
TGTGCCAGCAGCACCGGACGACGTGGCTACACCTTC
>TRBJ2-2|TRBV9|NA|NA
CASSVSGELFF
TGTGCCAGCAGCGTTTCCGGGGAGCTGTTTTTT
>TRBJ2-7|TRBV4-1|NA|NA
CASSQVVADDYEQYF
TGCGCCAGCAGCCAAGTGGTAGCGGATGACTACGAGCAGTACTTC
>TRBJ1-2|TRBV5-4|NA|TRBD1
CASSSRDRGYGYTF
TGTGCCAGCAGCTCCAGGGACAGGGGTTATGGCTACACCTTC
>TRBJ2-3|TRBV5-6|once|TRBD2
CASSLERLAGLASTDTQYF
TGTGCCAGCAGCTTGGAAAGGCTAGCGGGGCTCGCTAGCACAGATACGCAGTATTTT
>TRBJ2-5|TRBV4-3|NA|NA
CASSQELTPGETQYF
TGCGCCAGCAGCCAAGAACTAACTCCGGGGGAGACCCAGTACTTC
>TRBJ1-2|TRBV5-1|NA|NA
CASSLVSGGSGYTF
TGCGCCAGCAGCTTGGTTTCAGGAGGGAGTGGCTACACCTTC